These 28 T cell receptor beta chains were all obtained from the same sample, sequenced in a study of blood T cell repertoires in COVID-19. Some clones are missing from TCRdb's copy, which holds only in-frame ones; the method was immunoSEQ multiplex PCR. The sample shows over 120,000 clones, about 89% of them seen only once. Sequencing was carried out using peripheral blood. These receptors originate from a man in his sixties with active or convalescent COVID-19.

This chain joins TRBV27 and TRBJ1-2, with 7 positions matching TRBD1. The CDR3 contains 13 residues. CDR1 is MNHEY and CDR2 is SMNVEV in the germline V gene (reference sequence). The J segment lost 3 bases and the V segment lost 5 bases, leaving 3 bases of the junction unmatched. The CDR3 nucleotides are TGTGCCAGCAGTCGTGGGACAGACTATGGCTACACCTTC. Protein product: CASSRGTDYGYTF.

This chain's CDR3 is CASSPTSGRGNEQFF. CDR3 DNA sequence: TGTGCCAGCAGTCCAACTAGCGGGAGAGGAAATGAGCAGTTCTTC. The V and J genes are TRBV7-3 and TRBJ2-1; 11 nucleotides agree with TRBD2. The CDR3 is made up of 15 amino acids. V lost 6 bases to trimming and J lost 7 bases; unmatched junction nucleotides: 8. CDR1 SGHTA and CDR2 FQGTGA come from the germline V gene.

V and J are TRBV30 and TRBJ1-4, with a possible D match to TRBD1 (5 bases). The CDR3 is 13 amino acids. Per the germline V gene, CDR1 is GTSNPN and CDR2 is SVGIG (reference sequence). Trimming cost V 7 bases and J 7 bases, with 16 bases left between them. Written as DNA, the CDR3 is TGTGCCTCGATCGACCCCGGGGGTGAAAAACTGTTTTTT. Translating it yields CASIDPGGEKLFF. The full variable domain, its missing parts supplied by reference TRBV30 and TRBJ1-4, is SQTIHQWPATLVQPVGSPLSLECTVEGTSNPNLYWYRQAAGRGLQLLFYSVGIGQISSEVPQNLSASRPQDRQFILSSKKLLLSDSGFYLCASIDPGGEKLFFGSGTQLSVL.

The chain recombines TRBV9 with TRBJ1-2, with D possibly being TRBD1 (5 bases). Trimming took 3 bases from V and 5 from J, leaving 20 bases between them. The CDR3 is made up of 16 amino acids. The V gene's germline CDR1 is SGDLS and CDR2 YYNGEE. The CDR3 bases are TGTGCCAGCAGCGCAGCTACAGACGGACACAATTATGGCTACACCTTC. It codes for CASSAATDGHNYGYTF.

In DNA form, the CDR3 reads TGTGCCAGCTCACCACTAGCGGGAGGATCCTACAATGAGCAGTTCTTC. It translates to CASSPLAGGSYNEQFF. The chain carries TRBV18 and TRBJ2-1, with 10 bases fitting TRBD2. Germline V gene sequence: CDR1 KGHSH, CDR2 LQKENI. J lost 1 base, V lost 1 base, and 1 base had no gene match. This CDR3 region has 16 residues.

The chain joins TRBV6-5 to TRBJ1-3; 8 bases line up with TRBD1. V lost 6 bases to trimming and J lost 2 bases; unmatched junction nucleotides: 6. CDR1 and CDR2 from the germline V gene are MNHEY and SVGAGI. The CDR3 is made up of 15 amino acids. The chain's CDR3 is CASRPQGAPGNTIYF. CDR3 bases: TGTGCCAGCAGACCCCAGGGGGCCCCTGGAAACACCATATATTTT.

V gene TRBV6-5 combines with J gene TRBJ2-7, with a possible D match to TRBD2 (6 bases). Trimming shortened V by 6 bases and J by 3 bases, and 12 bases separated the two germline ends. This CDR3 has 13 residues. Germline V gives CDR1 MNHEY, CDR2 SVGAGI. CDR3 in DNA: TGTGCCAGCAGACGAGGGAGGAACTACGAGCAGTACTTC. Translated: CASRRGRNYEQYF.

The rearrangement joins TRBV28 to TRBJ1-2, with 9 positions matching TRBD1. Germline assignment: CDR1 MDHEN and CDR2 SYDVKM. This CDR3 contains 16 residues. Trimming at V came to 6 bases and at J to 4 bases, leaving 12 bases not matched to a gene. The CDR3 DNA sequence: TGTGCCAGCAGGTACTCCCGAACAGGGGGCGCCTATGGCTACACCTTC. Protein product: CASRYSRTGGAYGYTF.

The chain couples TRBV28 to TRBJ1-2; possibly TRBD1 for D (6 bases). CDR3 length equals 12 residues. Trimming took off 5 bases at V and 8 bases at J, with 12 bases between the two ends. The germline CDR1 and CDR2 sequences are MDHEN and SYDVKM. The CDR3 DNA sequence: TGTGCCAGCAGTCTGAGGACAGAGGGCTACACCTTC. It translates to CASSLRTEGYTF.

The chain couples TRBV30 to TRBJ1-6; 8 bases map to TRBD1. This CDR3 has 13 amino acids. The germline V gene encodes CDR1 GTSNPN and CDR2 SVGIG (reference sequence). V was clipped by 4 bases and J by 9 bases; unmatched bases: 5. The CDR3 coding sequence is TGTGCCTGGACAGGGGGCGAGCTTTCACCCCTCCACTTT. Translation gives CAWTGGELSPLHF.

The CDR3 region has the DNA TGCAGTGCTAGTTTGGGCTACCAAGAGACCCAGTACTTC. This codes for CSASLGYQETQYF. The chain couples TRBV20-1 to TRBJ2-5; D is unresolved. Germline V gives CDR1 DFQATT, CDR2 SNEGSKA (reference sequence). CDR3 length: 13 residues. V was clipped by 3 bases and J by 0 bases, with 8 bases between them.

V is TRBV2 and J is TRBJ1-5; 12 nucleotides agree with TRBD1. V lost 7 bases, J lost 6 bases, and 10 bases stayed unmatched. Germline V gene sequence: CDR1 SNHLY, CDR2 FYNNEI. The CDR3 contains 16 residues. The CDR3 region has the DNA TGTGCCAGCACCCCACTTGGGACAGGGGGCAGTCAGCCCCAGCATTTT. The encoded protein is CASTPLGTGGSQPQHF.

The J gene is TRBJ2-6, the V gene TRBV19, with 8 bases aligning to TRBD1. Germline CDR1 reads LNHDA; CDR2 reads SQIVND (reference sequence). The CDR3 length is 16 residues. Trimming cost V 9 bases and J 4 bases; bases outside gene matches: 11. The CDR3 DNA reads TGTGCCAGCCGGGACAGGTTTACGGAGGGGGCCAACGTCCTGACTTTC. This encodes CASRDRFTEGANVLTF.

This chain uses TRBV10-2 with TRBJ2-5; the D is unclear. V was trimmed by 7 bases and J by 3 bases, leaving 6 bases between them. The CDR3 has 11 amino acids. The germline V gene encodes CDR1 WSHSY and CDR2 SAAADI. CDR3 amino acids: CASTSEETQYF. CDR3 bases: TGCGCCAGCACCAGCGAAGAGACCCAGTACTTC.

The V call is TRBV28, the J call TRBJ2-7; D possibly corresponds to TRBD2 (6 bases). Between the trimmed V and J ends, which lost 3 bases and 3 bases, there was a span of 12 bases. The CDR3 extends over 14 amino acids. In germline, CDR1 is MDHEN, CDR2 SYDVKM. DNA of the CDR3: TGTGCCAGCAGTTTCGAAAGGGGAGGCTACGAGCAGTACTTC. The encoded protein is CASSFERGGYEQYF.

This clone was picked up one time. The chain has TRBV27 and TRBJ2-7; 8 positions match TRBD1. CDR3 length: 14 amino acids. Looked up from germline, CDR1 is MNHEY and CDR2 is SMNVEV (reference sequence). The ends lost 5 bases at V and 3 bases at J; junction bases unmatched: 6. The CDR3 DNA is TGTGCCAGCAGTCCCCGGACAGGGTTCTACGAGCAGTACTTC. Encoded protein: CASSPRTGFYEQYF.

The CDR3 loop reads CASSRPRDRAYNGYTF. The CDR3 bases are TGTGCCAGCAGCCGACCCCGGGACAGGGCTTATAATGGCTACACCTTC. V gene TRBV7-8 combines with J gene TRBJ1-2; 9 nucleotides line up with TRBD1. Germline V gives CDR1 SGHVS, CDR2 FQNEAQ. The CDR3 length is 16 residues. V trimming: 5 bases; J trimming: 6 bases; junction bases outside the gene matches: 13.

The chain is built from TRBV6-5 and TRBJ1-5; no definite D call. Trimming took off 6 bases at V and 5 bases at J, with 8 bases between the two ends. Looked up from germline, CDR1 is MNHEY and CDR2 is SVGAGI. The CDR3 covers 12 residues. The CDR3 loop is CASRQNDQPQHF. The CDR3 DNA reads TGTGCCAGCAGGCAGAACGATCAGCCCCAGCATTTT.

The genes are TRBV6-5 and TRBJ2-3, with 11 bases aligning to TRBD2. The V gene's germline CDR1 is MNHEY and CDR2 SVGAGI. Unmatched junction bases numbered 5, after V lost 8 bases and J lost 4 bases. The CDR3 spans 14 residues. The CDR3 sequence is CASHSGGAADTQYF. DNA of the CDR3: TGTGCCAGCCATAGCGGGGGGGCGGCAGATACGCAGTATTTT.

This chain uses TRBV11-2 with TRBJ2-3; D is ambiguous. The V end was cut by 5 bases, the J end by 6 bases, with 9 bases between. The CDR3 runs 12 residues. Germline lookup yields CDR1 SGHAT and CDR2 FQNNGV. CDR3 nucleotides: TGTGCCAGCAGCGTCATGGCCGATACGCAGTATTTT. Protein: CASSVMADTQYF.

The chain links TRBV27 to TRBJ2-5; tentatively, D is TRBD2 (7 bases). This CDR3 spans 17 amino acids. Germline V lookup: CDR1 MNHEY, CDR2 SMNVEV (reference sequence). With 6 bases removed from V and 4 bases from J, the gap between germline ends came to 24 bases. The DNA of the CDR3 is TGTGCCAGCAGGAAGAATGGGATGGGGCGGGGGCGAGAGACCCAGTACTTC. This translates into CASRKNGMGRGRETQYF.

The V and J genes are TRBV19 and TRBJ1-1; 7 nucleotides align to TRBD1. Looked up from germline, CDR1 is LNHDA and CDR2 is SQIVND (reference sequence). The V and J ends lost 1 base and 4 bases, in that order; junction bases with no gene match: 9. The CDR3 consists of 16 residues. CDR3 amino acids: CASSIASGGGGTEAFF. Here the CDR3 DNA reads TGTGCCAGTAGTATAGCCTCGGGAGGGGGCGGCACTGAAGCTTTCTTT.

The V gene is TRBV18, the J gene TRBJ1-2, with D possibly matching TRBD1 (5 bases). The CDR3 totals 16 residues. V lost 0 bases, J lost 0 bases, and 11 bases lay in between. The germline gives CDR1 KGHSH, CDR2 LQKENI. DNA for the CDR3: TGTGCCAGCTCACCACCTTTCAGGGTTTCTAACTATGGCTACACCTTC. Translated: CASSPPFRVSNYGYTF. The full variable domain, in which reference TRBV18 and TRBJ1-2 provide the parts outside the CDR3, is NAGVMQNPRHLVRRRGQEARLRCSPMKGHSHVYWYRQLPEEGLKFMVYLQKENIIDESGMPKERFSAEFPKEGPSILRIQQVVRGDSAAYFCASSPPFRVSNYGYTFGSGTRLTVV.

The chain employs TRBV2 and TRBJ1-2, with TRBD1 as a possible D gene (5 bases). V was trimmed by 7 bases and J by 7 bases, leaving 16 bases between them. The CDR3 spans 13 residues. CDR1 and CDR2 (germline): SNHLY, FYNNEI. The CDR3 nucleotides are TGTGCCAGCACTGTGGGACTAGCTGGTGGCTACACCTTC. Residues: CASTVGLAGGYTF.

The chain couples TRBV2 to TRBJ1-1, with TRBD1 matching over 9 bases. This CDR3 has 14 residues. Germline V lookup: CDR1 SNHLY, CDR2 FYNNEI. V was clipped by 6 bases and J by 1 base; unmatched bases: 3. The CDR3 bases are TGTGCCAGCAGCGACAGGGGGTGGAACACTGAAGCTTTCTTT. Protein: CASSDRGWNTEAFF.

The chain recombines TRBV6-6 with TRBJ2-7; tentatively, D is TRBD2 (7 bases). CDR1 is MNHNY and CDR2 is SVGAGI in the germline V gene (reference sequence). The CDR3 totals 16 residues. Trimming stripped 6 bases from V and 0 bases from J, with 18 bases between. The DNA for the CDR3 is TGTGCCAGCAGCAATCCACAAAGGGGGGGCTCCTACGAGCAGTACTTC. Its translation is CASSNPQRGGSYEQYF.

The CDR3 DNA reads as TGTGCCAGCTCACCCGACAGGGACTATGGCTACACCTTC. Its protein is CASSPDRDYGYTF. This chain uses TRBV18 with TRBJ1-2; 7 bases match TRBD1. The CDR3 consists of 13 residues. The J segment lost 3 bases and the V segment lost 3 bases, leaving 1 base of the junction unmatched. The germline V gene has CDR1 KGHSH and CDR2 LQKENI.

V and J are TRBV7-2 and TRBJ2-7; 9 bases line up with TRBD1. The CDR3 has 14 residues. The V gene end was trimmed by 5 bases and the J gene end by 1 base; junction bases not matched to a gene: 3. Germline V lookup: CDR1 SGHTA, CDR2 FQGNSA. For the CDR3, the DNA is TGTGCCAGCAGCATTGGACAGGGGTCCTACGAGCAGTACTTC. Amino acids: CASSIGQGSYEQYF. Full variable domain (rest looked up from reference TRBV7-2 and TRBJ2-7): GAGVSQSPSNKVTEKGKDVELRCDPISGHTALYWYRQSLGQGLEFLIYFQGNSAPDKSGLPSDRFSAERTGGSVSTLTIQRTQQEDSAVYLCASSIGQGSYEQYFGPGTRLTVT.